Listed here are 21 T cell receptor beta chains from one sample, sequenced in a study of a mutant IDH1 vaccine in newly diagnosed glioma (dated by TCRdb to about 2021). The time point tag for this specimen amounts to: week 23, last vaccination. Each vaccine dose was 300 ug of a 20-mer mutant IDH1 peptide in Montanide, given subcutaneously with topical imiquimod. These receptors have no identified antigens. The library was made by the immunoSEQ multiplex PCR assay. TCRdb obtained this table from immuneACCESS and retained in-frame rearrangements with V and J assigned. These tables miss some clones; where compared with another copy, unresolved V genes account for less than half of the shortfall, and the remainder is unexplained. This sample comprises about 82,000 clones, 65% to 90% of them detected only once. The ten largest make up under 2.5% of the sample. Sequenced here: PBMCs, sampled from a glioma patient whose treatment included an IDH1 peptide vaccine. The receptors come from a man aged 25-45 years with glioma. Some clones in this sample may be carry-over from other donors' samples.

The rearrangement links TRBV4-1 to TRBJ2-7; D is ambiguous. V lost 1 base and J lost 5, with 15 bases in between. The CDR3 has 15 residues. Germline assignment: CDR1 MGHRA and CDR2 YSYEKL. The CDR3 DNA reads as TGCGCCAGCAGCCAAGGGCCCCTAGGCCGGGACGAGCAGTACTTC. Protein sequence: CASSQGPLGRDEQYF.

The rearrangement uses TRBV7-9 and TRBJ2-1; D is perhaps TRBD2 (7 bases). In germline, CDR1 is SEHNR, CDR2 FQNEAQ (reference sequence). Between the trimmed V and J ends, which lost 1 base and 6 bases, there was a span of 13 bases. The CDR3 covers 15 residues. CDR3 bases: TGTGCCAGCAGCTTAGGGTCCGGGGGGCGCAATGAGCAGTTCTTC. The encoded protein is CASSLGSGGRNEQFF.

There are a few counts of this clone. V is TRBV9 and J is TRBJ1-5; D not certain. The CDR3 totals 14 residues. Germline V lookup: CDR1 SGDLS, CDR2 YYNGEE. With 3 bases removed from V and 7 bases from J, the gap between germline ends came to 14 bases. The CDR3 sequence: CASSGPGANQPQHF. CDR3 sequence (DNA): TGTGCCAGCAGCGGCCCGGGAGCCAACCAGCCCCAGCATTTT.

The chain uses TRBV5-1 and TRBJ2-2; tentatively, D is TRBD1 (6 bases). Trimming shortened V by 3 bases and J by 7 bases, and 16 bases separated the two germline ends. The CDR3 is made up of 15 amino acids. Germline V gene sequence: CDR1 SGHRS, CDR2 YFSETQ. Written as DNA, the CDR3 is TGCGCCAGCAGCTCCTTGGGCAGGGGTAGCGGGGAGCTGTTTTTT. Its protein product is CASSSLGRGSGELFF.

The chain carries TRBV4-2 and TRBJ1-3; no reliable D call. Trimming removed 2 bases at V and 0 bases at J, with 11 bases between. Germline CDR1 and CDR2: LGHNA and YNFKEQ. The CDR3 contains 16 residues. The CDR3 DNA follows: TGTGCCAGCAGCCAAACCTACGGGCCCTCTGGAAACACCATATATTTT. This gives the protein CASSQTYGPSGNTIYF.

The rearrangement joins TRBV12-2 to TRBJ1-1; the table gives TRBD1 as D, unverified against the DNA. TRBV12-2 is labeled a pseudogene. This CDR3 is built from 12 residues. The CDR3: CASRSRQGEAFF. In DNA, the CDR3 is TGTGCAAGTCGCTCCCGACAGGGTGAAGCTTTCTTT.

J is TRBJ2-3 and V is TRBV7-2; D uncertain. Germline V gives CDR1 SGHTA, CDR2 FQGNSA. The CDR3 is made up of 14 amino acids. Between the trimmed V and J ends, which lost 2 bases and 6 bases, there was a span of 12 bases. The chain's CDR3 is CASSLLFLGDTQYF. The CDR3 DNA follows: TGTGCCAGCAGCTTACTATTCCTGGGGGATACGCAGTATTTT.

This sequence joins TRBV13 and TRBJ1-4; maybe TRBD1 (6 bases). This CDR3 has 15 residues. Trimming left V 4 bases short and J 8 bases short, with 17 bases between. Germline V gene lookup returns CDR1 PRHDT and CDR2 FYEKMQ (reference sequence). The CDR3 is CASSWWGAENEKLFF. For the CDR3, the DNA is TGTGCCAGCAGCTGGTGGGGGGCGGAGAACGAAAAACTGTTTTTT.

V usage is TRBV19 and J usage is TRBJ2-3; the match to TRBD1 covers 7 bases. J gave up 4 bases and V 10 bases, and 11 bases lay outside the gene matches. The CDR3 totals 14 residues. The germline V gene has CDR1 LNHDA and CDR2 SQIVND (reference sequence). CDR3 in DNA: TGTGCCACCAGCAGGGGGAGTGGCCCAGATACGCAGTATTTT. As protein: CATSRGSGPDTQYF.

The V call is TRBV19, the J call TRBJ2-7; TRBD2 agrees at 7 bases. This CDR3 comprises 12 residues. V trimming: 3 bases; J trimming: 7 bases; junction bases outside the gene matches: 3. The germline V gene encodes CDR1 LNHDA and CDR2 SQIVND (reference sequence). The CDR3 loop is CASSIAGVEQYF. The CDR3 nucleotides read TGTGCCAGTAGTATTGCGGGAGTGGAGCAGTACTTC.

This clone appeared a few times. The V gene is TRBV7-9, the J gene TRBJ1-1; weak D call: TRBD1 (6 bases). V lost 5 bases to trimming and J lost 7 bases, with 14 bases between them. The CDR3 contains 13 residues. Germline CDR1 reads SEHNR; CDR2 reads FQNEAQ (reference sequence). The CDR3 protein is CASSVPGTNEAFF. The CDR3 DNA reads TGTGCCAGCAGCGTTCCCGGGACAAATGAAGCTTTCTTT.

The V call is TRBV7-9, the J call TRBJ2-7; the D is unclear. V lost 5 bases, J lost 1 base, and 9 bases lay in between. Germline V gives CDR1 SEHNR, CDR2 FQNEAQ (reference sequence). This CDR3 has 13 amino acids. This chain's CDR3 is CASSAGASYEQYF. The CDR3 nucleotides are TGTGCCAGCAGCGCAGGTGCGTCCTACGAGCAGTACTTC.

The J gene is TRBJ1-1, the V gene TRBV2, with D hard to call. V lost 3 bases to trimming and J lost 3 bases, with 11 bases between them. The CDR3 runs 14 residues. Germline V CDR1 and CDR2: SNHLY, FYNNEI. For the CDR3, the DNA is TGTGCCAGCAGTGACGCGTCCAGGCACACTGAAGCTTTCTTT. It codes for CASSDASRHTEAFF.

This rearrangement joins TRBV9 to TRBJ2-5; the match to TRBD2 covers 8 bases. Germline CDR1 reads SGDLS; CDR2 reads YYNGEE. This CDR3 contains 17 residues. V dropped 4 bases and J dropped 5; count of bases not matched to a gene: 16. CDR3 sequence (DNA): TGTGCCAGCAGCTCCCACCACGGGGGGGGACAAGGGGAGACCCAGTACTTC. Translation: CASSSHHGGGQGETQYF.

This clone was seen only once. This rearrangement joins TRBV19 to TRBJ2-3; D is uncertain. The germline V and J ends were trimmed by 7 bases and 8 bases, with 10 bases remaining between them. This CDR3 comprises 11 residues. Germline V CDR1 and CDR2: LNHDA, SQIVND (reference sequence). The DNA of the CDR3 is TGTGCCAGTATGGGTGGATCTACGCAGTATTTT. This codes for CASMGGSTQYF.

The rearrangement joins TRBV30 to TRBJ2-5; 8 bases match TRBD1. Germline lookup yields CDR1 GTSNPN and CDR2 SVGIG (reference sequence). The CDR3 totals 13 residues. After removal of 1 base from V and 4 bases from J, the junction contained 2 bases not matched to a gene. The CDR3 sequence is CAWSAQGGETQYF. The CDR3 nucleotides read TGTGCCTGGAGTGCACAGGGGGGAGAGACCCAGTACTTC. The whole variable domain, filled in from reference TRBV30 and TRBJ2-5, reads SQTIHQWPATLVQPVGSPLSLECTVEGTSNPNLYWYRQAAGRGLQLLFYSVGIGQISSEVPQNLSASRPQDRQFILSSKKLLLSDSGFYLCAWSAQGGETQYFGPGTRLLVL.

A remark on this clone: Other DNA sequences from this sample encode an identical CDR3 as well. The rearrangement links TRBV6-5 to TRBJ1-3, with a weak D call TRBD1 (5 bases). V lost 6 bases and J 0 bases, leaving 12 bases between the germline ends. Germline CDR1 is MNHEY and CDR2 is SVGAGI. This CDR3 spans 15 amino acids. CDR3 nucleotide sequence: TGTGCCAGCAGCTCAAGACAGCGCTCTGGAAACACCATATATTTT. Protein product: CASSSRQRSGNTIYF.

CDR3 region: CASSASGNGNEKLFF. The CDR3 region has the DNA TGTGCCAGCAGCGCCTCAGGGAACGGTAATGAAAAACTGTTTTTT. This chain connects TRBV2 to TRBJ1-4, with D perhaps TRBD1 (5 bases). Germline CDR1 SNHLY, CDR2 FYNNEI. The V and J ends lost 6 bases and 4 bases respectively, with 15 bases between them. The CDR3 consists of 15 residues.

V gene TRBV28 combines with J gene TRBJ2-7, with unresolved D. This CDR3 comprises 14 residues. V shed 2 bases and J shed 2 bases, with 10 bases lying between them. CDR1 is MDHEN, CDR2 SYDVKM, per germline. CDR3 nucleotide sequence: TGTGCCAGCAGTTTACACGGGCAGGCCTACGAGCAGTACTTC. Its protein product is CASSLHGQAYEQYF.

The chain combines TRBV2 with TRBJ2-1; 13 bases line up with TRBD2. Germline CDR1 and CDR2: SNHLY and FYNNEI. The CDR3 runs 15 residues. With V trimmed by 6 bases and J by 9 bases, 8 bases remained unmatched. This chain's CDR3 is CASRDPGLAGCEQFF. The CDR3 DNA sequence: TGTGCCAGCAGAGATCCGGGACTAGCGGGATGTGAGCAGTTCTTC.

The V call is TRBV2, the J call TRBJ1-1; 7 nucleotides align to TRBD1. The CDR3 is 13 residues long. CDR1 and CDR2 (germline): SNHLY, FYNNEI. V lost 4 bases, J lost 6 bases, and 5 bases stayed unmatched. CDR3: CASSGGRGAEAFF. CDR3 nucleotides: TGTGCCAGCAGTGGGGGCAGGGGGGCTGAAGCTTTCTTT.